This T cell receptor (beta chain) was obtained from a study of vaccination effects on CD4 cells after COVID-19. At the level of the study: The cohort was immunized with two doses of either the BNT162b2 or mRNA-1273 vaccine.

With regard to this clone: Its cognate antigen is unknown.

Expansion with viral peptide pools was applied to antigen-specific CD4+ T cells by the ViraFEST assay prior to sequencing. CD4+ T cell isolation took place after 10 days of culture. No vaccinee had earlier SARS-CoV-2 infection, and nucleocapsid antibodies were negative. After around 2 million PBMC were placed in each well, they were cultured with around 10 IU/ml IL-2 and roughly 10 ug/ml peptides. Overall study findings and caveats: There were few convalescent patients in the study and no early post-infection timepoints. Cross-reaction with common cold coronaviruses was seen in only 1 of 255 vaccine-induced clones from healthy vaccinees.

This table comes from immunoSEQ multiplex PCR, and its TCRdb copy is limited to in-frame clones, with some not included. The sample yields roughly 27,000 clones, 55% to 75% seen once. Here the sequenced sample was CD4+ T cells from PBMCs cultured with SARS-CoV-2 spike peptides, taken before COVID-19 vaccination. The TCR originated in a human donor who received a COVID-19 vaccine.

The chain's CDR3 is CASSSRDRGTYGYTF. Written as DNA, the CDR3 is TGTGCCAGCAGTTCCCGGGACAGGGGGACCTATGGCTACACCTTC. V is TRBV6-5 and J is TRBJ1-2, with 11 nucleotides matching TRBD1. The CDR3 covers 15 residues. Germline values: CDR1 MNHEY, CDR2 SVGAGI. With V trimmed by 4 bases and J by 4 bases, 5 bases remained unmatched.